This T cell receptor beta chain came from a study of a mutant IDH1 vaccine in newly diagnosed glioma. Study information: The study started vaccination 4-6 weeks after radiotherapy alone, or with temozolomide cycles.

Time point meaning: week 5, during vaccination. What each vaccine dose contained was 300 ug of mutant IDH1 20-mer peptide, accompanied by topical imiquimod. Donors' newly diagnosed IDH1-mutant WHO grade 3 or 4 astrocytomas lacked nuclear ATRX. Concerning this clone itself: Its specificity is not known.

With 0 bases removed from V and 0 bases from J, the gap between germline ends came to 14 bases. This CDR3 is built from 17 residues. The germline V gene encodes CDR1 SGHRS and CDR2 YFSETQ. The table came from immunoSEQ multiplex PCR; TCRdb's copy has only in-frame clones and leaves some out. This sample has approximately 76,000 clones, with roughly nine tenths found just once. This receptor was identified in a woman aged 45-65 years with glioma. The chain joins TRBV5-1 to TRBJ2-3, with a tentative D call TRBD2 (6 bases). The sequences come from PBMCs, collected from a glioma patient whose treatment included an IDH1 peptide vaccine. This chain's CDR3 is CASSLDALASSTDTQYF. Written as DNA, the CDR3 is TGCGCCAGCAGCTTGGATGCACTAGCCTCTAGCACAGATACGCAGTATTTT.